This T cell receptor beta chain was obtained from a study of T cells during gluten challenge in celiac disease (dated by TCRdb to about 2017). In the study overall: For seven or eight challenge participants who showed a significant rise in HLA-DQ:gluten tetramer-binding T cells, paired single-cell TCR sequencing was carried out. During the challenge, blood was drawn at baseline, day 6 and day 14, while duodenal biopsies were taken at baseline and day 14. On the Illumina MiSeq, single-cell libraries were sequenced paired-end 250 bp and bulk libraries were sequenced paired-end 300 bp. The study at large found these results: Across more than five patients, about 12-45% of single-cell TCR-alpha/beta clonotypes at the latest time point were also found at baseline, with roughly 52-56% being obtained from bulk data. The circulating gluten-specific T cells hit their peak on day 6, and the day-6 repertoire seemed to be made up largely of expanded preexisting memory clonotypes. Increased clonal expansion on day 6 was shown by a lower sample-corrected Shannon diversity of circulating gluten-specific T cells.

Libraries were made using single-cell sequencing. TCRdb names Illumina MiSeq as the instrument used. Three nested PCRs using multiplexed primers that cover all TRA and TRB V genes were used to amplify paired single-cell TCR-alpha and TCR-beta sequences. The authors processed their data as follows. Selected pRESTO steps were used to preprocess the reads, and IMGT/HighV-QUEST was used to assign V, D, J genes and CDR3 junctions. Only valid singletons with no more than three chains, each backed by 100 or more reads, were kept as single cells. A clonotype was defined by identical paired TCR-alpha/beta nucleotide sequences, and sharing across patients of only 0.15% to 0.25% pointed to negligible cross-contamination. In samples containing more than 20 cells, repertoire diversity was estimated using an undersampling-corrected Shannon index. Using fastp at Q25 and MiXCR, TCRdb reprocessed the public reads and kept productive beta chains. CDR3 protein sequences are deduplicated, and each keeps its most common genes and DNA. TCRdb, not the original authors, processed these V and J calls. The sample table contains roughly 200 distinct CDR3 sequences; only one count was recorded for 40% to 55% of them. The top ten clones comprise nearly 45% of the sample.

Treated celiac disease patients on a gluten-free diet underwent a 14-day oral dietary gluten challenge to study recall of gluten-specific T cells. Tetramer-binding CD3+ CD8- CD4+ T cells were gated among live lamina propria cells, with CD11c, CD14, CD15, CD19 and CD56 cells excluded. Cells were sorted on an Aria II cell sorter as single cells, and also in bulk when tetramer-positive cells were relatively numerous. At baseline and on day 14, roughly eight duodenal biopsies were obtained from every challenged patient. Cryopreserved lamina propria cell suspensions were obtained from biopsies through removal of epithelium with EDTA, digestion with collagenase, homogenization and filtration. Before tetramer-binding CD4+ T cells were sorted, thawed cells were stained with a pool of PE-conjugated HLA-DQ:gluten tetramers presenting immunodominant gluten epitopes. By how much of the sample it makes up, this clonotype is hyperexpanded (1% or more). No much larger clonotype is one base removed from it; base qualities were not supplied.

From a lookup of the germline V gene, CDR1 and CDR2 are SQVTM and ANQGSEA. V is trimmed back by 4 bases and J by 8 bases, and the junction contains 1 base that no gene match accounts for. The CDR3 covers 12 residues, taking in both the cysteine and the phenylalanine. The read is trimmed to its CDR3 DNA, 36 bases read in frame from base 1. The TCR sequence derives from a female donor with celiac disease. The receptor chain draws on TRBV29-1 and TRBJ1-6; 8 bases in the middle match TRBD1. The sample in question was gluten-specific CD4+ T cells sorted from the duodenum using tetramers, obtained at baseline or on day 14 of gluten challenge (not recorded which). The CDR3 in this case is CSVATGDSPLHF. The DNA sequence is TGCAGCGTTGCGACAGGGGATTCACCCCTCCACTTT.